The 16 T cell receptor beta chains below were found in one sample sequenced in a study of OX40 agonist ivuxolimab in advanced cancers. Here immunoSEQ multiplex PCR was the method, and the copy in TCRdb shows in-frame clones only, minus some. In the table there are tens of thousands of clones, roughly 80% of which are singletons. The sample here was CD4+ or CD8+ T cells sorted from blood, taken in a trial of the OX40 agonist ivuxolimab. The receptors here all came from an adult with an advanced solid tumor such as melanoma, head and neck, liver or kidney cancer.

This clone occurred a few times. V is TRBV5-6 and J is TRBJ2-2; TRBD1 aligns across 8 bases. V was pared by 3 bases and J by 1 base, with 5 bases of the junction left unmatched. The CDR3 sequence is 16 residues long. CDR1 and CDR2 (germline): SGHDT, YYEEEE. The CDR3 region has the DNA TGTGCCAGCAGCTCCTCCGGGACAGGGAACACCGGGGAGCTGTTTTTT. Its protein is CASSSSGTGNTGELFF.

The CDR3, as DNA: TGTGCCAGCAGCGTAGCTTTAACAGCTTCGACCGGGGAGCTGTTTTTT. Residues: CASSVALTASTGELFF. The chain links TRBV9 to TRBJ2-2, with D unresolved. CDR1 and CDR2 from the germline V gene are SGDLS and YYNGEE. The CDR3 is 16 amino acids. The V end lost 0 bases, the J end lost 5 bases, and 14 bases lay between the germline ends.

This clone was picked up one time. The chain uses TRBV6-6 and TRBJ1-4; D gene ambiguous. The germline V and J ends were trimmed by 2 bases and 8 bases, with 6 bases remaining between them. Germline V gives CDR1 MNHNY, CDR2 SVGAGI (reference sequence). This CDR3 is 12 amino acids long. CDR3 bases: TGTGCCAGCAGTTACATTGGGGAAAAACTGTTTTTT. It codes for CASSYIGEKLFF.

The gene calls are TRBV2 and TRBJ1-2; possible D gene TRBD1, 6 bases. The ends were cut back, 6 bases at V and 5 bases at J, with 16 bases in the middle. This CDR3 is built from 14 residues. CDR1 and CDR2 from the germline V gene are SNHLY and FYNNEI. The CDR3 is CASRGIGGLYGYTF. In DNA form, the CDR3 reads TGTGCCAGCAGAGGAATCGGGGGCCTATATGGCTACACCTTC.

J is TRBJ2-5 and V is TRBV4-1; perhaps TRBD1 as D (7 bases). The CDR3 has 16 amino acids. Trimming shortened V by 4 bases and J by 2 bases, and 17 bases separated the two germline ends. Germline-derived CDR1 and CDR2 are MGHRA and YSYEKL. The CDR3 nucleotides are TGCGCCAGCAGCCTTCTCTCAGGGGGGACACAAGAGACCCAGTACTTC. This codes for CASSLLSGGTQETQYF.

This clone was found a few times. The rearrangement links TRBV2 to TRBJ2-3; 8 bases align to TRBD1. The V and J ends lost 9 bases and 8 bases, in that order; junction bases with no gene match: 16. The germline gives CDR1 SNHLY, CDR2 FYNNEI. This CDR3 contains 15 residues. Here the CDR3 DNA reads TGTGCCAGTTCAACCTCGACAGGGGTGGCGGCTACGCAGTATTTT. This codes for CASSTSTGVAATQYF.

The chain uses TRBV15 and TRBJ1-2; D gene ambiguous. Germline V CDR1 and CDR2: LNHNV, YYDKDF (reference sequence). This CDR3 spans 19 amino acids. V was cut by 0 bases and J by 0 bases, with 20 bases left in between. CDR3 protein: CATSRERRPSGNSNYGYTF. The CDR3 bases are TGTGCCACCAGCAGAGAAAGGCGACCCTCGGGGAATTCTAACTATGGCTACACCTTC.

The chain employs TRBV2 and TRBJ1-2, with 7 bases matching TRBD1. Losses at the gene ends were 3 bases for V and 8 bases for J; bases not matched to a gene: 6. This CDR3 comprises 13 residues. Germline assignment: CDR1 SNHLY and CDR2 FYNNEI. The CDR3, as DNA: TGTGCCAGCAGTGATGACAGGGAATACGGCTACACCTTC. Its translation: CASSDDREYGYTF. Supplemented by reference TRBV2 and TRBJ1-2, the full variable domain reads EPEVTQTPSHQVTQMGQEVILRCVPISNHLYFYWYRQILGQKVEFLVSFYNNEISEKSEIFDDQFSVERPDGSNFTLKIRSTKLEDSAMYFCASSDDREYGYTFGSGTRLTVV.

CDR3 coding DNA: TGTGCCAGTAGTAGATCGGTCTCCGGGGAGCTGTTTTTT. This translates into CASSRSVSGELFF. The chain couples TRBV19 to TRBJ2-2; D unclear. The CDR3 is 13 residues long. Trimming shortened V by 4 bases and J by 6 bases, and 9 bases separated the two germline ends. Germline CDR1 LNHDA, CDR2 SQIVND (reference sequence). Full variable domain (remainder filled in from reference TRBV19 and TRBJ2-2): DGGITQSPKYLFRKEGQNVTLSCEQNLNHDAMYWYRQDPGQGLRLIYYSQIVNDFQKGDIAEGYSVSREKKESFPLTVTSAQKNPTAFYLCASSRSVSGELFFGEGSRLTVL.

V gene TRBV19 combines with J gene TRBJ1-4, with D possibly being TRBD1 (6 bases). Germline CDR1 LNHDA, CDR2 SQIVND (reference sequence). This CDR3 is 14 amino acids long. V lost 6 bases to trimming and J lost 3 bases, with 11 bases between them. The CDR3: CASRPQGSNEKLFF. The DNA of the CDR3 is TGTGCCAGTAGACCACAGGGATCTAATGAAAAACTGTTTTTT. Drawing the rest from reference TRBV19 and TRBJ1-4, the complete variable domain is DGGITQSPKYLFRKEGQNVTLSCEQNLNHDAMYWYRQDPGQGLRLIYYSQIVNDFQKGDIAEGYSVSREKKESFPLTVTSAQKNPTAFYLCASRPQGSNEKLFFGSGTQLSVL.

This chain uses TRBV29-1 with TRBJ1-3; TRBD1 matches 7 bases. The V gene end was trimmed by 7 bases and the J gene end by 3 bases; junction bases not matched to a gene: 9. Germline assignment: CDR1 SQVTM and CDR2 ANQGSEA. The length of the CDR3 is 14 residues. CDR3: CSGRGGPSGNTIYF. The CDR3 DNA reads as TGCAGCGGTAGAGGGGGCCCGAGTGGAAACACCATATATTTT.

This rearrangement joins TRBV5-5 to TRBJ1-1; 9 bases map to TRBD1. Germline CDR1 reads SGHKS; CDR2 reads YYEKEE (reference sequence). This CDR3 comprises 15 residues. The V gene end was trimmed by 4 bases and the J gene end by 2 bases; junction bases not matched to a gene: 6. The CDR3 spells CASSRYRGLNTEAFF. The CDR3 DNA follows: TGTGCCAGCAGCCGATACAGGGGGCTCAACACTGAAGCTTTCTTT.

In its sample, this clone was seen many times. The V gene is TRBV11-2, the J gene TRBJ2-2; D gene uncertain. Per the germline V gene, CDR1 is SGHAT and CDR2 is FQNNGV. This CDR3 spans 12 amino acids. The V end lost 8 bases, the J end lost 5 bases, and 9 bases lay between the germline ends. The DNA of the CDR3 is TGTGCCAGCGGCCCGCAGACCGGGGAGCTGTTTTTT. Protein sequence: CASGPQTGELFF.

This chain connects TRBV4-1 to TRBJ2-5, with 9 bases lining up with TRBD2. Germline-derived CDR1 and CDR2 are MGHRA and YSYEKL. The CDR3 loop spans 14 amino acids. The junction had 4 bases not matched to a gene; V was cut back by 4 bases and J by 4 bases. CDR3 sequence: CASSLDSGRETQYF. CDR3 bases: TGCGCCAGCAGCCTCGATAGCGGGAGAGAGACCCAGTACTTC.

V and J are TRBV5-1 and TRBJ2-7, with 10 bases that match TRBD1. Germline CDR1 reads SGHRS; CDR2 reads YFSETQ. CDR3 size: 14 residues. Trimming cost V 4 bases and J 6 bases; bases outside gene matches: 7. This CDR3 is CASSHGTGDLEQYF. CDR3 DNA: TGCGCCAGCAGCCACGGGACAGGGGACCTCGAGCAGTACTTC. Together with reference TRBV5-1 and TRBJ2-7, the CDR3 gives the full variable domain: KAGVTQTPRYLIKTRGQQVTLSCSPISGHRSVSWYQQTPGQGLQFLFEYFSETQRNKGNFPGRFSGRQFSNSRSEMNVSTLELGDSALYLCASSHGTGDLEQYFGPGTRLTVT.

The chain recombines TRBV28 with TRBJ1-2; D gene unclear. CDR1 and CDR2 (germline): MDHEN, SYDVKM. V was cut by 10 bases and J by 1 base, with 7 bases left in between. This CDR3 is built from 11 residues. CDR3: CATQSNYGYTF. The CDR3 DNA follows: TGTGCCACCCAGAGTAACTATGGCTACACCTTC.